A single count supports the clone carrying this T cell receptor (beta chain). The antigen is undetermined. Researchers took RNA transcripts and amplified the TCR beta CDR3 regions from them. HTBI primers were used for first-round RT-PCR of the TCR CDR3. One entry per CDR3 protein, called by TCRdb with MiXCR from the multiplex PCR reads. The sample has around 660,000 distinct CDR3 sequences, 40% to 55% seen once; the top ten hold roughly 6.5%. Looked up from germline, CDR1 is SGDLS and CDR2 is YYNGEE. The CDR3 runs 17 residues. Trimming removed 0 bases at V and 0 bases at J, with 13 bases between. These data originate in a study of T cells in Graves' hyperthyroidism and ophthalmopathy. Study observations and caveats: The model foresaw ophthalmopathy a median around seven months prior to onset. Blood also contained most expanded thyroid clonotypes above 0.001.

Pregnant or lactating patients were excluded, as were those with uncontrolled infection or other autoimmune disease. The chain combines TRBV9 with TRBJ1-3; D not resolved. The sample consisted of peripheral blood or thyroid tissue (not recorded which). The sequence was collected from an adult man with Graves' disease, either hyperthyroidism or ophthalmopathy (not recorded which). CDR3 sequence: CASSVELWASSGNTIYF. The CDR3 DNA sequence: TGTGCCAGCAGCGTAGAGTTATGGGCTTCCTCTGGAAACACCATATATTTT.